This T cell receptor (beta chain) was observed in a study of blood T cell repertoires in COVID-19. The CDR3 has 17 residues. V was pared by 1 base and J by 6 bases, with 10 bases of the junction left unmatched. The V gene's germline CDR1 is MNHNS and CDR2 SASEGT. Patients in Seattle were enrolled during active infection, then followed longitudinally. Data came from immunoSEQ multiplex PCR; TCRdb stores just in-frame clones and leaves some out. This sample carries about 180,000 clones, roughly three quarters of them seen once, and the ten largest clones take 10% to 15%. Specimen: peripheral blood. This chain links TRBV6-1 with TRBJ2-2; 8 positions agree with TRBD1. This TCR was sampled from an elderly woman with COVID-19, enrolled during active disease. The CDR3 DNA reads as TGTGCCAGCAGTGAAGGGAGGAGCAGGGGGCGGGCCGGGGAGCTGTTTTTT. As protein: CASSEGRSRGRAGELFF.